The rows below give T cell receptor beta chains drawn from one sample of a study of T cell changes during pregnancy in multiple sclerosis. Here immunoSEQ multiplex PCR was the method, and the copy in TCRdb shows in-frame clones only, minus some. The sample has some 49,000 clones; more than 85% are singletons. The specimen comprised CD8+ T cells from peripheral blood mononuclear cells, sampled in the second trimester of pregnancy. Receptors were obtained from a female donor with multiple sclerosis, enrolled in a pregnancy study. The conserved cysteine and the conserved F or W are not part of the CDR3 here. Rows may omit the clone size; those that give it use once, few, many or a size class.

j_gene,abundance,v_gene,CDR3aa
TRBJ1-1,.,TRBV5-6,ASSWGETTEAF
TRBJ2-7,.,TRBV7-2,ASSLAGPDSRYEQY
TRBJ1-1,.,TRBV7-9,ASSSTGPNTEAF
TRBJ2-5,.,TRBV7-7,ASSSITGTKETQY
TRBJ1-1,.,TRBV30,AWGEEPTGDTEAF
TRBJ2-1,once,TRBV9,ASSASGEGEQF
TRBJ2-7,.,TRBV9,ASSGNPGQGADEQY
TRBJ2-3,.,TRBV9,ASSGRSGDTQY
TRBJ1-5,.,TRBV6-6,ASSTGGSGNQPQH
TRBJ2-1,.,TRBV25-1,ASSEIQFNEQF
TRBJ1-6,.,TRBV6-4,ASRKESSYNSPLH
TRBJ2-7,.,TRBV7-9,ASSSDRGQSEQY
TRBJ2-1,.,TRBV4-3,ASSLIQGTEQF
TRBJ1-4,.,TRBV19,ASSPSGGPGAELF
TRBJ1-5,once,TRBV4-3,ASSKDRAYNQPQH
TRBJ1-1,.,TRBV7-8,ASSQQDRKAF